This T cell receptor beta chain was recorded in a study of blood T cell repertoires in COVID-19. Enrollees, about 18 to 95 years old, lived in 24 US areas. Each exposed participant met a COVID-19 case in the 2 weeks preceding study entry. Method: immunoSEQ multiplex PCR; TCRdb's copy keeps in-frame clones and lacks some. The data show 150,000 or so clones, over 80% seen once. The clonotype comes from a man in his 70s who had been exposed to COVID-19. Sequencing used PBMCs or T cells enriched from blood (not recorded which).

The CDR3 sequence is CASSIDQGRAYNEQFF. The DNA of the CDR3 is TGTGCCAGTAGTATAGATCAGGGCAGGGCCTACAATGAGCAGTTCTTC. The chain employs TRBV19 and TRBJ2-1; tentatively, D is TRBD1 (5 bases). The CDR3 consists of 16 residues. Germline V CDR1 and CDR2: LNHDA, SQIVND (reference sequence). V lost 0 bases and J lost 2, with 11 bases in between.